This T cell receptor beta chain comes out of a study of T cell changes during pregnancy in multiple sclerosis. Assay used: immunoSEQ multiplex PCR; TCRdb lists only in-frame clones, some missing. The data contain about 50,000 clones, around 90% of them seen just once; the ten biggest clones take up about 0.24%. The sequence was collected from a female donor with multiple sclerosis, enrolled in a pregnancy study. Specimen: CD4+ T cells from peripheral blood mononuclear cells, collected in the second trimester of pregnancy.

The CDR3 protein is CASSLGQGVYEQYF. The CDR3 DNA sequence: TGTGCCAGCTCACTCGGACAGGGGGTGTACGAGCAGTACTTC. The V and J genes are TRBV18 and TRBJ2-7; 10 bases agree with TRBD1. V lost 4 bases and J lost 4; bases outside the gene matches: 4. This CDR3 comprises 14 residues. CDR1 and CDR2 (germline): KGHSH, LQKENI.